The present entry profiles one TCR beta chain with its context. Its antigen is as yet unknown. An end of the junction does not agree with germline; a read error may underlie this. The study profiled TCR beta VDJ and CDR3 using genomic DNA as template. TCRdb re-derived calls from the reads in MiXCR, one entry per CDR3 protein. The sample lists over 200,000 distinct CDR3 sequences, under 65% occurring once. These data originate in a study of CD8+CD57+ T cells in acquired aplastic anemia. On the study more broadly: Sorted CD4+ and CD8+ cell DNA averaged roughly 3.2 ug. Findings and caveats of the study: Levels of CD8+ Simpson's diversity were not significantly distinct in patients versus controls. The same twenty-nine CD8+ CDR3 sequences occurred in patients and in controls.

The CDR3 extends over 12 amino acids. Germline assignment: CDR1 SGHVS and CDR2 FQNEAQ. The receptor was derived from a human donor in good health. The sample consisted of sorted CD4+, CD8+, or CD8+CD57+ T cells (not recorded which) from PBMCs. The chain combines TRBV7-8 with TRBJ1-2; no reliable D call. This CDR3 reads CTSSVGNYGYTF. The CDR3 bases are TGTACCAGCAGTGTGGGTAACTATGGCTACACCTTC.